This T cell receptor (beta chain) was identified in a study of identical twins (dated by TCRdb to 2016 to 2017). With respect to the entire study: TCR alpha and beta repertoires from monozygotic twins, unrelated adults of various ages and cord blood were deep-sequenced to test whether fetal clonotypes persist. To rule out contamination, the twin experiments were replicated at different times with different library preparation protocols.

Details on this clonotype: Its antigen specificity is not known. No much larger clone exists at a distance of one base, and base qualities are not known.

General study outcomes and caveats: Conclusions relied on cross-sectional statistical analysis, since the same donors could not be followed over many years. Out-of-frame TCR alpha sharing in monozygotic twins was systematically underestimated by recombination models, whereas sharing between unrelated individuals was in agreement with the recombination models. Compared with coincidental sharing between unrelated individuals, out-of-frame TCR alpha sequences shared between twins had an excess of sequences with low generation probability. A weaker excess of twin sharing was found in beta out-of-frame sequences because the signal-to-noise ratio was lowered by fewer shared sequences. Zero-insertion analyses could be partly confounded by invariant T cells such as MAIT and iNKT, though diverse VJ usage argued against such confounding for most clonotypes. Fewer insertions were carried by abundant cord blood beta clonotypes; a weaker similar trend was observed in young adult naive repertoires, while no such trend was observed in memory repertoires.

In the germline V gene (reference sequence), CDR1 corresponds to SEHNR and CDR2 to FQNEAQ. Trimming leaves V shorter by 4 bases and J shorter by 4 bases, with the junction holding 2 bases beyond the gene matches. The CDR3 numbers 13 residues from cysteine through phenylalanine. Here the CDR3 DNA is all that survives: 39 bases in frame from base 1. Every donor was a healthy Caucasian. The twin cohort consisted of three pairs of female monozygotic twins, all aged about 18 to 30 years. Miltenyi CD45RO+ enrichment and human naive T-cell isolation kits were used to isolate memory (CD45RO+) and naive T cells from PBMC. The library was produced with 5' RACE. Sequencer: Illumina HiSeq 2000. A universal primer binding site was introduced by template switching, and a unique molecular identifier was present in the final cDNA, enabling accurate counting of TCR cDNA molecules. First-strand cDNA for TCR alpha and beta chains was synthesized from specific primers in the conserved constant-segment region. To control for contamination, every cDNA library carried two barcodes: a SMART-Mk sample barcode plus Illumina barcodes. TruSeq adapter sequences along with Illumina sample barcodes were introduced in two successive PCR steps. Sequencing of the TCR alpha and beta cDNA libraries was done on the Illumina HiSeq platform using custom primers. The authors' analysis ran thus. MiGEC processed the raw reads to extract unique molecular identifiers, while MiXCR was used to determine the CDR3 positions. Recombination models were inferred per individual with the repgenHMM and IGoR tools using an EM algorithm. Shared clonotypes were analyzed with the tcR package in R, and sharing was normalized by the product of cloneset sizes. Out-of-frame nonproductive sequences were analyzed to study raw recombination free of thymic and clonal selection effects. TCRdb reworked the public reads: Q25 trimming with fastp, MiXCR clone assembly, productive beta chains retained. Merged by CDR3 protein, the rows form single entries marked with the most common genes and DNA. TCRdb, not the original authors, processed these V and J calls. Recorded for this sample are around 250,000 distinct CDR3 sequences; 10% to 15% of them occurred a single time. The ten top clones hold 3.5% to 5% of the sample.

These data were also filed under a second study, of yellow fever vaccine responses in identical twins. The other study reports the following: According to the authors, the vaccine-induced T cell response in identical twins seemed to be partly convergent and partly specific to each individual. Focusing on identical twins, the study followed the T cell clones that responded to the vaccine, and did so with precision.

The sequence derives from a woman aged 18-30 years in good health. Sequencing input: memory (CD45RO+) T cells sorted from blood. The sample's cell subset or site label, decoded: CD45RO+ enriched T cells. The sequence is built from TRBV7-9 and TRBJ2-5; 8 bases in between match TRBD2. The CDR3 protein is CASSSGLGETQYF. The bases read TGTGCCAGCAGCTCGGGACTAGGAGAGACCCAGTACTTC.